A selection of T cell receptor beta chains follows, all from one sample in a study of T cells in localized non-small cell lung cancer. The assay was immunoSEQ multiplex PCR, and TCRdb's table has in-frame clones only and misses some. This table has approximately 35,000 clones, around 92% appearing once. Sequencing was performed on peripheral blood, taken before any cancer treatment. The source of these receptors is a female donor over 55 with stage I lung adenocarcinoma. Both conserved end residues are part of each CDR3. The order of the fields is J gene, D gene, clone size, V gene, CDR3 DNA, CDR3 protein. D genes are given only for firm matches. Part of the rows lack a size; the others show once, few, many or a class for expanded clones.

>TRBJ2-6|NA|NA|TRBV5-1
TGCGCCAGCAGCCCGACGGTTACCTCTGGGGCCAACGTCCTGACTTTC
CASSPTVTSGANVLTF
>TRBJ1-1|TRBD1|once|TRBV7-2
TGTGCCAGCAGCGCGACAGGGGGCACTGAAGCTTTCTTT
CASSATGGTEAFF
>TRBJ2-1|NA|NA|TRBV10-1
TGCGCCAGCAGAGAGGGACCGGACAATGAGCAGTTCTTC
CASREGPDNEQFF
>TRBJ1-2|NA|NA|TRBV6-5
TGTGCCAGCAGCGGAGGGAGGGGGGATGGCTACACCTTC
CASSGGRGDGYTF
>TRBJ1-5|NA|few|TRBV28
TGTGCCAGCATTGGGGGGGGGAGGACTCAGCCCCAGCATTTT
CASIGGGRTQPQHF
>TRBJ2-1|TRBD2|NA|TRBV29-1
TGCAGCGTTGGTAACGGGGGGGCCTACAATGAGCAGTTCTTC
CSVGNGGAYNEQFF
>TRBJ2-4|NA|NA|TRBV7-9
TGTGCCAGCAGCTCCCGTGCAGAAAACATTCAGTACTTC
CASSSRAENIQYF
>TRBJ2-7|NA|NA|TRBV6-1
TGTGCCAGCAGTGAAAGGGTCGGCGAGCAGTACTTC
CASSERVGEQYF
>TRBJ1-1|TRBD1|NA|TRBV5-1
TGCGCCAGCAGCTTGGAGGGGGCGGGAAACACTGAAGCTTTCTTT
CASSLEGAGNTEAFF
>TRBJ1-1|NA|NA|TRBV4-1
TGCGCCAGCAGCCAAGAAGGCCCGGGACAAAGGGAAGCTTTCTTT
CASSQEGPGQREAFF
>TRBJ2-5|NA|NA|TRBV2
TGTGCCAGCAGTCCGGGCGGTAAAGAGACCCAGTACTTC
CASSPGGKETQYF
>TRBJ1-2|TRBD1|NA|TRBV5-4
TGTGCCAGCAGCTTAAAACCGGGACAGCTATATGGCTACACCTTC
CASSLKPGQLYGYTF
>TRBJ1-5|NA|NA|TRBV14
TGTGCCAGCAGCGCACAGGGAAACCAGCCCCAGCATTTT
CASSAQGNQPQHF
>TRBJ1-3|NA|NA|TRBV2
TGTGCCAGCAGCGGCAGGGGATCTGGAAACACCATATATTTT
CASSGRGSGNTIYF
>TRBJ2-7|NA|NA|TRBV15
TGTGCCACCAGCAGGGCGGACACCTACGAGCAGTACTTC
CATSRADTYEQYF
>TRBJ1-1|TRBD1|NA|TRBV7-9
TGTGCCAGCAGCTTAGCAAGCAGGGGGCGAGGGACTGAAGCTTTCTTT
CASSLASRGRGTEAFF
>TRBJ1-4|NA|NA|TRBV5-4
TGCGCCAGCAGCCAAGATGGAGGGATTAATGAAAAACTGTTTTTT
CASSQDGGINEKLFF
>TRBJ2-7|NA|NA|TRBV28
TGTGCCAGCAGTTTCCAGCAGGGGCTATCCTACGAGCAGTACTTC
CASSFQQGLSYEQYF
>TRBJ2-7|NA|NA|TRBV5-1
TGCGCCAGCAGGGTGTCGGGACCCGGACAATACGGGCTTACCTACGAGCAGTACTTC
CASRVSGPGQYGLTYEQYF
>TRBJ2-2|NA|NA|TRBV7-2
TGTGCCAGCAGCTTGGGGGTCGACGGGGAGCTGTTTTTT
CASSLGVDGELFF
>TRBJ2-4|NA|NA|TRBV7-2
TGTGCCAGCAGCTTAGCCGTGACAAACTTGAACATTCAGTACTTC
CASSLAVTNLNIQYF
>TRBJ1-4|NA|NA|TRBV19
TGTGCCAGTAGTATAAATAGCGGCAGAACGGAAAAACTGTTTTTT
CASSINSGRTEKLFF
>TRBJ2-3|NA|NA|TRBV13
TGTGCCAGCAGGAAAAGGGAAAGCACAGATACGCAGTATTTT
CASRKRESTDTQYF
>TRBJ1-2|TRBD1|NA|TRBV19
TGTGCCAGTTCCACTGGGGACAGGCTATATGGCTACACCTTC
CASSTGDRLYGYTF
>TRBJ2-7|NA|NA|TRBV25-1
TGTGCCAGCAGTGAGGGAAGGGGCGAAAAGAGCGAGCAGTACTTC
CASSEGRGEKSEQYF
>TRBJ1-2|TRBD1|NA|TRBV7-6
TGTGCCAGCAGTTCTGTACAGGGGGCGGGCTATGGCTACACCTTC
CASSSVQGAGYGYTF
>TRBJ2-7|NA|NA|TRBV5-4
TGTGCCAGCAGCGTGGACAGCTACGAGCAGTACTTC
CASSVDSYEQYF
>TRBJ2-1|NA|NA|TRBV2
TGTGCCAGCAGTGAAAGGAGGGTGGAGCAGTTCTTC
CASSERRVEQFF
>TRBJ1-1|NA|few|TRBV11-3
TGTGCCAGCAGCTTGACAGAGAACACTGAAGCTTTCTTT
CASSLTENTEAFF
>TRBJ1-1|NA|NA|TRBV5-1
TGCGCCAGCAGCTTGGGACGGACTGAAGCTTTCTTT
CASSLGRTEAFF
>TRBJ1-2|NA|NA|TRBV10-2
TGCGCCAGCAGCCAAACAGCCAACTATGGCTACACCTTC
CASSQTANYGYTF
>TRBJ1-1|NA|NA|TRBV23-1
TGCGCCAGCTCACCTCGACCTGGGATGGGACGCACTGAAGCTTTCTTT
CASSPRPGMGRTEAFF
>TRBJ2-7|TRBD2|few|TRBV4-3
TGCGCCAGCAGCCAAGATGGGCTAGCGGGGGCCGAGCAGTACTTC
CASSQDGLAGAEQYF